The 31 T cell receptor beta chains below were found in one sample sequenced in a study of blood T cell repertoires in COVID-19 (dated by TCRdb to about 2020). Library preparation employed the immunoSEQ multiplex PCR assay. As stored in TCRdb, this immuneACCESS dataset retains in-frame rearrangements with V and J assigned. A fraction of the clones does not appear; measured against another copy, unresolved V genes explain less than half of the discrepancy, and the remainder lacks a known reason. For this sample there are roughly 250,000 clones; 80% to 85% appear just once. The top ten constitute approximately 15% of the sample. Sample: peripheral blood. The source of these receptors is a person between 65 and 79 years old with COVID-19, enrolled during active disease.

The chain couples TRBV6-1 to TRBJ1-5; D unresolved. This CDR3 spans 17 amino acids. V lost 3 bases, J lost 10 bases, and 25 bases lay in between. CDR1 and CDR2 from the germline V gene are MNHNS and SASEGT. CDR3 region: CASSENKKQSPLRPQHF. The DNA for the CDR3 is TGTGCCAGCAGTGAGAACAAAAAACAGAGTCCACTGAGACCCCAGCATTTT.

The chain combines TRBV2 with TRBJ2-1, with 11 positions matching TRBD2. The trim removed 4 bases at V and 5 bases at J, leaving 4 bases unmatched. From germline, CDR1 is SNHLY and CDR2 FYNNEI. CDR3 length: 15 amino acids. CDR3 protein: CASSVLLAGDNEQFF. For the CDR3, the DNA is TGTGCCAGCAGTGTCCTACTAGCGGGGGACAATGAGCAGTTCTTC.

The table lists this clone with a few counts. This sequence joins TRBV19 and TRBJ2-2; perhaps TRBD2 as D (5 bases). V was shortened by 6 bases and J by 5 bases, with 10 bases between the two germline ends. The CDR3 spans 13 residues. Germline V gene lookup returns CDR1 LNHDA and CDR2 SQIVND (reference sequence). Written as DNA, the CDR3 is TGTGCCAGTAGCCCGGGGTGGACCGGGGAGCTGTTTTTT. Translating it yields CASSPGWTGELFF.

The chain uses TRBV5-6 and TRBJ2-2; D uncertain. This CDR3 is 14 amino acids long. V lost 2 bases and J lost 6, with 11 bases in between. CDR1 SGHDT and CDR2 YYEEEE come from the germline V gene. The CDR3 nucleotides read TGTGCCAGCAGCTTTTCCGGGTGGGCCGGGGAGCTGTTTTTT. Its translation is CASSFSGWAGELFF.

This clone was observed a few times. This sequence joins TRBV4-3 and TRBJ1-2, with 7 nucleotides matching TRBD1. This CDR3 is built from 14 residues. Trimming cost V 1 base and J 5 bases; bases outside gene matches: 4. Germline V gene data show CDR1 as LGHNA and CDR2 as YSLEER. The CDR3 nucleotides are TGCGCCAGCAGCCAAGGACAGGGTGGATATGGCTACACCTTC. This sequence encodes CASSQGQGGYGYTF.

V gene TRBV4-2 combines with J gene TRBJ1-5, with D unclear. Trimming cost V 0 bases and J 6 bases, with 12 bases left between them. Looked up from germline, CDR1 is LGHNA and CDR2 is YNFKEQ. The CDR3 is 15 residues long. CDR3: CASSQDGGEGQPQHF. The CDR3 bases are TGTGCCAGCAGCCAAGATGGAGGTGAGGGTCAGCCCCAGCATTTT.

CDR3 loop: CASSWARGNQPQHF. The CDR3 DNA sequence: TGTGCCAGCAGCTGGGCCAGGGGCAATCAGCCCCAGCATTTT. The chain carries TRBV5-8 and TRBJ1-5; the D gene is possibly TRBD1 (5 bases). V was clipped by 3 bases and J by 2 bases, with 9 bases between them. CDR1 SGHTS and CDR2 YDEGEE come from the germline V gene. The CDR3 runs 14 residues.

The rearrangement joins TRBV6-5 to TRBJ2-2; 8 nucleotides match TRBD2. CDR3 length equals 15 residues. With V trimmed by 0 bases and J by 7 bases, 4 bases remained unmatched. CDR1 is MNHEY and CDR2 is SVGAGI in the germline V gene. CDR3 DNA: TGTGCCAGCAGTTACTCGAGTCTAGCGGGCGGGGAGCTGTTTTTT. Translated: CASSYSSLAGGELFF.

Only one count was recorded for this clone. Other DNA sequences in the same sample also yield this CDR3. This rearrangement joins TRBV2 to TRBJ1-5, with 8 bases lining up with TRBD1. Germline V gene lookup returns CDR1 SNHLY and CDR2 FYNNEI. With 4 bases clipped from V and 1 base from J, the junction kept 6 bases outside the gene matches. This CDR3 comprises 16 residues. Here the CDR3 reads CASSGQGPRSNQPQHF. The CDR3 DNA reads as TGTGCCAGCAGTGGACAGGGGCCGCGCAGCAATCAGCCCCAGCATTTT.

The rearrangement joins TRBV7-8 to TRBJ2-4; 7 bases agree with TRBD1. Trimming removed 4 bases from V and 2 bases from J; junction bases left unmatched: 14. Germline V lookup: CDR1 SGHVS, CDR2 FQNEAQ. This CDR3 comprises 18 residues. CDR3 protein: CASSSTLQGSFTKNIQYF. As DNA, the CDR3 is TGTGCCAGCAGCTCCACTTTACAGGGGAGTTTTACCAAAAACATTCAGTACTTC.

A single count supports this clone. The CDR3 DNA reads as TGTGCCAGCAGTTCAACGACAGGGTACACAGATACGCAGTATTTT. As protein: CASSSTTGYTDTQYF. The V and J genes are TRBV2 and TRBJ2-3; 7 bases are a match to TRBD1. In germline, CDR1 is SNHLY, CDR2 FYNNEI. The CDR3 runs to 15 residues. J was trimmed by 2 bases and V by 5 bases; bases with no gene match: 7.

This clone was seen a handful of times. CDR3 sequence: CASSSGFAGGREQYF. The CDR3 DNA reads as TGCGCCAGCAGCAGCGGTTTTGCGGGAGGAAGGGAGCAGTACTTC. The chain has TRBV5-1 and TRBJ2-7, with 8 nucleotides matching TRBD2. Germline V gene data show CDR1 as SGHRS and CDR2 as YFSETQ. The CDR3 extends over 15 amino acids. Trimming at V came to 4 bases and at J to 7 bases, leaving 13 bases not matched to a gene.

This clone was detected once. The rearrangement links TRBV6-2 or TRBV6-3 to TRBJ2-3; TRBD1 agrees at 9 bases. The CDR3 has 16 residues. The V and J ends lost 0 bases and 0 bases, in that order; junction bases with no gene match: 1. Germline V gene lookup returns CDR1 MNHEY and CDR2 SVGEGT. The CDR3 is CASSYSGTGSTDTQYF. The CDR3 DNA is TGTGCCAGCAGTTACTCGGGGACAGGGAGCACAGATACGCAGTATTTT.

The J gene is TRBJ1-2, the V gene TRBV12-3 or TRBV12-4, with 11 positions matching TRBD1. The CDR3 sequence is 13 residues long. The J segment lost 5 bases and the V segment lost 6 bases, leaving 2 bases of the junction unmatched. CDR3 sequence: CASSGQGAYGYTF. For the CDR3, the DNA is TGTGCCAGCAGCGGACAGGGGGCATATGGCTACACCTTC.

The chain has TRBV5-4 and TRBJ1-1; TRBD1 might be the D (5 bases). Germline V gene data show CDR1 as SGHNT and CDR2 as YYREEE (reference sequence). This CDR3 is 14 amino acids long. V lost 2 bases to trimming and J lost 3 bases, with 11 bases between them. The CDR3 DNA follows: TGTGCCAGCAGCTTTGGTCGGGGGGACACTGAAGCTTTCTTT. This gives the protein CASSFGRGDTEAFF. Variable domain in full (rest from reference TRBV5-4 and TRBJ1-1): ETGVTQSPTHLIKTRGQQVTLRCSSQSGHNTVSWYQQALGQGPQFIFQYYREEENGRGNFPPRFSGLQFPNYSSELNVNALELDDSALYLCASSFGRGDTEAFFGQGTRLTVV.

The V call is TRBV11-1, the J call TRBJ2-2; 9 bases fit TRBD1. The ends lost 4 bases at V and 4 bases at J; junction bases unmatched: 4. Germline V lookup: CDR1 SGHAT, CDR2 FQDESV (reference sequence). This CDR3 has 15 amino acids. The CDR3, as DNA: TGTGCCAGCAGCTCTAGACAGGGGGTCACCGGGGAGCTGTTTTTT. Amino acid sequence: CASSSRQGVTGELFF.

This rearrangement joins TRBV5-1 to TRBJ2-5; no clear D. V was pared by 7 bases and J by 1 base, with 17 bases between. The germline V gene encodes CDR1 SGHRS and CDR2 YFSETQ. The CDR3 is made up of 15 amino acids. The CDR3 region is CASSTQSTTQETQYF. The CDR3 DNA follows: TGCGCCAGCTCCACCCAGTCGACAACCCAAGAGACCCAGTACTTC.

V is TRBV28 and J is TRBJ2-1; TRBD2 might be the D (5 bases). The V end was cut by 6 bases, the J end by 4 bases, with 19 bases between. The CDR3 extends over 16 amino acids. Looked up from germline, CDR1 is MDHEN and CDR2 is SYDVKM. The CDR3 DNA follows: TGTGCCAGCAGCCCTTATTCCGGACTCGTATACAATGAGCAGTTCTTC. This sequence encodes CASSPYSGLVYNEQFF.

Turning to this clone: One junction end disagrees with the germline gene, perhaps due to a read error. The CDR3 DNA reads TGTGCCAGCAGCCGATCGGACACGACCTCACGCCAAGGGACCCAGTACTTC. Translating it yields CASSRSDTTSRQGTQYF. The chain links TRBV5-5 to TRBJ2-5, with D possibly being TRBD1 (5 bases). Looked up from germline, CDR1 is SGHKS and CDR2 is YYEKEE (reference sequence). The CDR3 consists of 17 residues.

V is TRBV7-2 and J is TRBJ1-2; no clear D. V dropped 5 bases and J dropped 8 bases, with 12 bases sitting between them. Germline V gene data show CDR1 as SGHTA and CDR2 as FQGNSA. CDR3 size: 12 residues. The CDR3 DNA reads as TGTGCCAGCAGCACCCTCTCCCGGGGCTACACCTTC. Translating it yields CASSTLSRGYTF.

As DNA, the CDR3 is TGTGCCAGCAGCCAACGCCGACAAGGACAGGGCAATTCACCCCTCCACTTT. This translates into CASSQRRQGQGNSPLHF. This chain connects TRBV3-1 (or the pseudogene TRBV3-2) to TRBJ1-6, with 8 bases lining up with TRBD1. This CDR3 comprises 17 residues. From germline, CDR1 is LGHDT and CDR2 YNNKEL (reference sequence). The V gene end was trimmed by 2 bases and the J gene end by 7 bases; junction bases not matched to a gene: 10.

The chain uses TRBV5-1 and TRBJ1-1; the match to TRBD1 covers 9 bases. V lost 1 base to trimming and J lost 6 bases; unmatched junction nucleotides: 4. This CDR3 has 14 amino acids. Germline V gene sequence: CDR1 SGHRS, CDR2 YFSETQ. This CDR3 is CASSLLQGASEAFF. CDR3 nucleotides: TGCGCCAGCAGCTTGCTACAGGGGGCATCTGAAGCTTTCTTT.

The rearrangement uses TRBV2 and TRBJ2-5; a possible D gene is TRBD2 (5 bases). Germline CDR1 SNHLY, CDR2 FYNNEI. CDR3 size: 14 residues. Deletions cut 7 bases from V and 3 bases from J, with 15 bases between. The CDR3 region has the DNA TGTGCCAGCAACGAAAGGGAGCCGGAAGAGACCCAGTACTTC. Its translation is CASNEREPEETQYF.

The rearrangement joins TRBV5-1 to TRBJ1-5, with a possible D match to TRBD1 (6 bases). Germline V gene sequence: CDR1 SGHRS, CDR2 YFSETQ. V lost 0 bases and J lost 6, with 7 bases in between. The CDR3 has 13 amino acids. CDR3 sequence: CASSLEGVQPQHF. CDR3 DNA: TGCGCCAGCAGCTTGGAGGGGGTTCAGCCCCAGCATTTT.

This clone was recorded a few times. V and J are TRBV5-1 and TRBJ2-2; weak D call: TRBD2 (6 bases). Trimming took 6 bases from V and 1 from J, leaving 10 bases between them. Germline V CDR1 and CDR2: SGHRS, YFSETQ. The CDR3 totals 14 residues. In nucleotides, the CDR3 is TGCGCCAGCAACACAGCGGGGAACACCGGGGAGCTGTTTTTT. As protein: CASNTAGNTGELFF.

This clone has a single count. The CDR3 reads CAISESPGEGEQFF. The CDR3 DNA reads as TGTGCCATCAGTGAGTCGCCCGGGGAGGGCGAGCAGTTCTTC. The chain couples TRBV10-3 to TRBJ2-1; 7 bases align to TRBD2. CDR1 and CDR2 (germline): ENHRY, SYGVKD. The CDR3 runs to 14 residues. The J segment lost 10 bases and the V segment lost 0 bases, leaving 6 bases of the junction unmatched.

The chain links TRBV7-9 to TRBJ1-2, with 7 bases fitting TRBD1. The CDR3 loop spans 12 amino acids. Trimming cost V 5 bases and J 6 bases; bases outside gene matches: 3. Germline V gives CDR1 SEHNR, CDR2 FQNEAQ (reference sequence). The CDR3 reads CASSPDRDGYTF. CDR3 DNA sequence: TGTGCCAGCAGCCCTGACAGGGATGGCTACACCTTC.

The genes are TRBV7-2 and TRBJ2-3; 11 bases match TRBD1. The CDR3 sequence is 15 residues long. CDR1 is SGHTA, CDR2 FQGNSA, per germline. Trimming took 4 bases from V and 4 from J; bases not matched to a gene: 4. The CDR3 nucleotides are TGTGCCAGCAGCTCGGACAGGGGGCTCGCAGATACGCAGTATTTT. Residues: CASSSDRGLADTQYF.

The V call is TRBV4-1, the J call TRBJ1-1; 9 nucleotides line up with TRBD1. There are 15 residues in the CDR3. Per germline, CDR1 MGHRA and CDR2 YSYEKL. V lost 0 bases to trimming and J lost 11 bases; unmatched junction nucleotides: 10. CDR3 amino acids: CASSQDRGTGFWAFF. Written as DNA, the CDR3 is TGCGCCAGCAGCCAAGATCGAGGGACAGGGTTTTGGGCTTTCTTT.

The chain joins TRBV5-4 to TRBJ1-3; perhaps TRBD1 as D (5 bases). CDR3 length: 14 residues. Germline lookup yields CDR1 SGHNT and CDR2 YYREEE (reference sequence). The ends were cut back, 4 bases at V and 5 bases at J, with 13 bases in the middle. CDR3 residues: CASSPRTDRNTIYF. CDR3 in DNA: TGTGCCAGCAGCCCGAGAACGGACAGAAACACCATATATTTT.

The rearrangement uses TRBV4-3 and TRBJ2-5; 7 bases fit TRBD2. In germline, CDR1 is LGHNA, CDR2 YSLEER. V lost 0 bases and J lost 2; bases outside the gene matches: 9. This CDR3 region has 17 residues. CDR3 DNA: TGCGCCAGCAGCCAAGAATTGGGAGCGGGACCTCAAGAGACCCAGTACTTC. Protein: CASSQELGAGPQETQYF.